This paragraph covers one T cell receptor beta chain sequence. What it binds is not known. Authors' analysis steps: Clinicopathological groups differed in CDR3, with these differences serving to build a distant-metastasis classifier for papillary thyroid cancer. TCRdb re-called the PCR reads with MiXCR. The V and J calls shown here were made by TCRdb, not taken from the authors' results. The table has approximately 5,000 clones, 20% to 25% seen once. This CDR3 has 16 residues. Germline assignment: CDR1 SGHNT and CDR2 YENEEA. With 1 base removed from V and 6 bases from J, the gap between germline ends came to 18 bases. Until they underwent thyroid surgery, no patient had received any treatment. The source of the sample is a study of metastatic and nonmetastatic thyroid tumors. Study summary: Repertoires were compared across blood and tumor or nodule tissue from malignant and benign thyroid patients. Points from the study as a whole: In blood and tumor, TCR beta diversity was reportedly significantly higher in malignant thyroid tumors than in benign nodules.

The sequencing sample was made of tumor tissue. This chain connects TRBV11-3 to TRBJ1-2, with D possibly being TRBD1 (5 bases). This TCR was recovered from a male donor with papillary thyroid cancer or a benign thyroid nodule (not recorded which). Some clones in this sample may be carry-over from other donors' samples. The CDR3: CASSLGGSRGLDGYTF. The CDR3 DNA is TGTGCCAGCAGCTTAGGGGGAAGTAGGGGACTCGATGGCTACACCTTC.